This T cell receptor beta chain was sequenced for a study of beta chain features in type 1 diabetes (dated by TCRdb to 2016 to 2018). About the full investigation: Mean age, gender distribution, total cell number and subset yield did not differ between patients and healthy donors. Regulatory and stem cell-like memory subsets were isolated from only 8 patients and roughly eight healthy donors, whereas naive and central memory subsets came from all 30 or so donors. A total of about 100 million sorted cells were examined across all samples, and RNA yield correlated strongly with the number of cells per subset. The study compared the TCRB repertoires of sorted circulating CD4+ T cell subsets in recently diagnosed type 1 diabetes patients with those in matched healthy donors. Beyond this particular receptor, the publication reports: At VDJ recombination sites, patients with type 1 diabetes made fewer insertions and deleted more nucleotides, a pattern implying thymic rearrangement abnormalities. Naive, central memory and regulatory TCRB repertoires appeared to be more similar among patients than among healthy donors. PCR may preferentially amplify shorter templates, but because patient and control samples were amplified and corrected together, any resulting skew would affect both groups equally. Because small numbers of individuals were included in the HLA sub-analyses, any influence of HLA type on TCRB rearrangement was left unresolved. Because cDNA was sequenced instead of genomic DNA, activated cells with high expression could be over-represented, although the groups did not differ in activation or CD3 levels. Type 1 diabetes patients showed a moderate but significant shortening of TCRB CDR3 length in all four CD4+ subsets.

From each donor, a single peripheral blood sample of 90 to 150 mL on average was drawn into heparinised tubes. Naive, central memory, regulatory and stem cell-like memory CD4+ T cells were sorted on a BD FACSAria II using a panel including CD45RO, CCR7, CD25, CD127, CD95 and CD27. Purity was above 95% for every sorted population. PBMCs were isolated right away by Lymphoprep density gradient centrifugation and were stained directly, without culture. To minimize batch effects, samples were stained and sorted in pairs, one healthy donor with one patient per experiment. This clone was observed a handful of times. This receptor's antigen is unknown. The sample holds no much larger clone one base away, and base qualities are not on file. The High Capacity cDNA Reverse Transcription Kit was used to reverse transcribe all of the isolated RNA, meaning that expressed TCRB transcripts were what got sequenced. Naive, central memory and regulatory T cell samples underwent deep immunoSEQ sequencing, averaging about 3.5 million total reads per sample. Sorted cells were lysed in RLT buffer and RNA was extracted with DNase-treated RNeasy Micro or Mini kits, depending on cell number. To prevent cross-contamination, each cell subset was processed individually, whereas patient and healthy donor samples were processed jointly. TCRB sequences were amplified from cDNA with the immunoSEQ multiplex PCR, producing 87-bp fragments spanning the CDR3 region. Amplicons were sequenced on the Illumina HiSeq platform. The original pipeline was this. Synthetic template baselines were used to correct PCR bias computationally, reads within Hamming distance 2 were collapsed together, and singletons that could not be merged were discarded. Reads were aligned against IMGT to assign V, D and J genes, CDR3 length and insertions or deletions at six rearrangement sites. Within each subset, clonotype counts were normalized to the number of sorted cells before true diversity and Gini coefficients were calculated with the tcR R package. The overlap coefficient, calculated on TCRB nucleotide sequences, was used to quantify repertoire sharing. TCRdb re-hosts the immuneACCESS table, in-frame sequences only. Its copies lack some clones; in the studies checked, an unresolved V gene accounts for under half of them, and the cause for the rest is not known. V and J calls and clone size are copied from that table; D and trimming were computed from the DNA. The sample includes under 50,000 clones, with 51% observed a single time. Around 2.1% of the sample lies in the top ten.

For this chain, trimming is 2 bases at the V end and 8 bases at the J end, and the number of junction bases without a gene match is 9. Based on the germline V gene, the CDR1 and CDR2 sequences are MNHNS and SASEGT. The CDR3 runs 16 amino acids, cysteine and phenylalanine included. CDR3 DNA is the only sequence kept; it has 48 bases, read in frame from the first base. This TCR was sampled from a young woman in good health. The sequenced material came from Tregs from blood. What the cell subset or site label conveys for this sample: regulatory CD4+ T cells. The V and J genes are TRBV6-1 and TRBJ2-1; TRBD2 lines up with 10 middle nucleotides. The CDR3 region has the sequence CASSELISGRTHEQFF. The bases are TGTGCCAGCAGTGAATTGATTAGCGGGAGGACGCATGAGCAGTTCTTC.